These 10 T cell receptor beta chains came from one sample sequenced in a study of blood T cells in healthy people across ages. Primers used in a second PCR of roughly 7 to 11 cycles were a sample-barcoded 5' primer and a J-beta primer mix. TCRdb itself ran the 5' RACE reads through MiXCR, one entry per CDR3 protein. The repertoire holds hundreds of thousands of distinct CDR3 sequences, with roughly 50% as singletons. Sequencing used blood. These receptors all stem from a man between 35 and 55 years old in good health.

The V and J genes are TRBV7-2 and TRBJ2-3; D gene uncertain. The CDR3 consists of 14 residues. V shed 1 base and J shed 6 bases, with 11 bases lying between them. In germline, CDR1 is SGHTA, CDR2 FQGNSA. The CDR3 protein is CASSLESPLDTQYF. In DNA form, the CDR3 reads TGTGCCAGCAGCTTAGAGTCCCCTCTTGATACGCAGTATTTT.

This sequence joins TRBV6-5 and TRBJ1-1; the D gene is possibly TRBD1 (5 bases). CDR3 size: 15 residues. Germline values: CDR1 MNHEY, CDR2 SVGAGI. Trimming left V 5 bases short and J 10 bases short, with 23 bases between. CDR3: CASSRPGAKAWGAFF. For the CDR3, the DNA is TGTGCCAGCAGTCGCCCCGGGGCCAAGGCTTGGGGAGCTTTCTTT.

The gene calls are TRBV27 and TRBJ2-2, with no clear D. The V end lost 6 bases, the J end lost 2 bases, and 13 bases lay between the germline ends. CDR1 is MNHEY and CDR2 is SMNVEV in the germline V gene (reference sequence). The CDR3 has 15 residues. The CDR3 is CASSQGSPNTGELFF. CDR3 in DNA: TGTGCCAGCAGCCAAGGATCGCCAAACACCGGGGAGCTGTTTTTT.

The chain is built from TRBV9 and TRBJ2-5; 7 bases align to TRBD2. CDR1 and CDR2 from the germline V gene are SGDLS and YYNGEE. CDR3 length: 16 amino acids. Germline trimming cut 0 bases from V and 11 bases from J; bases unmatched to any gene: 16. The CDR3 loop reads CASSVDQRGPNNEQYF. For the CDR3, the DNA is TGTGCCAGCAGCGTAGATCAGCGGGGCCCAAACAATGAGCAGTACTTC.

CDR3: CASSPGVPQETQYF. CDR3 nucleotides: TGTGCCAGCTCCCCGGGGGTTCCGCAAGAGACCCAGTACTTC. V usage is TRBV12-3 or TRBV12-4 and J usage is TRBJ2-5; maybe TRBD2 (6 bases). Deletions cut 8 bases from V and 2 bases from J, with 15 bases between. The CDR3 has 14 amino acids.

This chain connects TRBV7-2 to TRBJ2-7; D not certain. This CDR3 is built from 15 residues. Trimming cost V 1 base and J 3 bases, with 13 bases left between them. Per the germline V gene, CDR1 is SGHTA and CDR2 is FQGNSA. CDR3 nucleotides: TGTGCCAGCAGCTTAGTGTCCCATCATTGCTACGAGCAGTACTTC. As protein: CASSLVSHHCYEQYF.

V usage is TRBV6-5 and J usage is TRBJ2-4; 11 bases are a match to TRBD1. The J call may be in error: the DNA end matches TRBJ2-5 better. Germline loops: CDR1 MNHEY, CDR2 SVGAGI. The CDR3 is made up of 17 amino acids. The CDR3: CASSYRTGGAGRETQYF. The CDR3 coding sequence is TGTGCCAGCAGTTATCGGACAGGGGGCGCTGGGAGGGAGACCCAGTACTTC.

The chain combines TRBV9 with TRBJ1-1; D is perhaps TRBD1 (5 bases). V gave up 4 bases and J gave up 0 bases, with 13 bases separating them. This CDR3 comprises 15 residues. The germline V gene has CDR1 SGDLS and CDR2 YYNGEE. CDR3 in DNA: TGTGCCAGCAGCCGCAGAGACAGCTTGAACACTGAAGCTTTCTTT. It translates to CASSRRDSLNTEAFF.

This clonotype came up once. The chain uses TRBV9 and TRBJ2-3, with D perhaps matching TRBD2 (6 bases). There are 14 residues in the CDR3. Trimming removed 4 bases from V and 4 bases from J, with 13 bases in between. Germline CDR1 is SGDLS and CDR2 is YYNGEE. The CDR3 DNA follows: TGTGCCAGCAGCACCGAGGGACTTGCAGATACGCAGTATTTT. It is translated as CASSTEGLADTQYF.

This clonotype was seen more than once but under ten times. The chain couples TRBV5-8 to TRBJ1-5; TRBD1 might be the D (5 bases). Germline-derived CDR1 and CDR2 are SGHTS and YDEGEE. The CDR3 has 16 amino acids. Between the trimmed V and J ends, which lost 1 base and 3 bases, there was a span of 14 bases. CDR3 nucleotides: TGTGCCAGCAGCTTGAGGGAGGGGTCTTACAATCAGCCCCAGCATTTT. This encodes CASSLREGSYNQPQHF.